The present T cell receptor beta chain was sequenced within a study of identical twins. Findings of the study overall: Low generation-probability sequences were in excess among twin-shared out-of-frame alpha sequences. Instead of following the same donors, the conclusions were based on cross-sectional statistical analysis.

The germline CDR1 and CDR2 sequences are SGHRS and YFSETQ. The CDR3 spans 17 residues. V shed 1 base and J 0 bases; nucleotides not matched to a gene: 3. After template switching added a universal primer site, the resulting cDNA carried unique molecular identifiers. Using its own MiXCR run on the 5' RACE reads, TCRdb lists one record per CDR3 protein. The sample gives about 570,000 distinct CDR3 sequences, roughly 9.5% of which show up once; approximately 3.2% is in the top ten. This clonotype has ten or more counts. Its antigen is not known. The data were also submitted as part of a second study, on yellow fever vaccine responses in identical twins. That work contributes: Twins reportedly appeared to share part of their vaccine T cell response while keeping part individual.

This chain uses TRBV5-1 with TRBJ1-6; 8 bases agree with TRBD1. The receptor was isolated from a young woman in good health. Sequenced input: PBMCs. The CDR3 DNA is TGCGCCAGCAGCTTGACGGACAGGGTCTCCTATAATTCACCCCTCCACTTT. Its protein is CASSLTDRVSYNSPLHF.